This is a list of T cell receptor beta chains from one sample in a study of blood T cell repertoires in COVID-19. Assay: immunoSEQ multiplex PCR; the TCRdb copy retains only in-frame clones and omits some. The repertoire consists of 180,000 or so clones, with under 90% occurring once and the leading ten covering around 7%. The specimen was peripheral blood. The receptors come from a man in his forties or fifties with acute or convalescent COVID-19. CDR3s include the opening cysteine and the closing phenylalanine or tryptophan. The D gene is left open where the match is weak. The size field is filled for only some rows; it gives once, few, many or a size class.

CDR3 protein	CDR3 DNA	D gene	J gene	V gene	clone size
CASSFRGKSSPLHF	TGTGCCAGCAGCTTCAGGGGAAAGAGTTCACCCCTCCACTTT	NA	TRBJ1-6	TRBV7-8	few
CASSEQGGVPGELFF	TGTGCCAGCAGTGAACAAGGAGGGGTCCCCGGGGAGCTGTTTTTT	NA	TRBJ2-2	TRBV2	NA
CASSLPLLYEQYF	TGTGCCAGCAGTTTACCCCTTCTATACGAGCAGTACTTC	NA	TRBJ2-7	TRBV28	once
CASSLGGPQGSYGYTF	TGTGCCAGCAGCTTGGGGGGCCCGCAGGGTAGTTATGGCTACACCTTC	NA	TRBJ1-2	TRBV5-4	NA
CASSGDYPETQYF	TGCGCCAGCAGCGGGGACTATCCAGAGACCCAGTACTTC	TRBD2	TRBJ2-5	TRBV5-1	NA
CASSQGALNEQFF	TGCGCCAGCAGCCAGGGCGCCTTAAATGAGCAGTTCTTC	NA	TRBJ2-1	TRBV4-1	NA
CASSDPGTGFYEQYF	TGCGCCAGCAGTGACCCTGGCACGGGATTCTACGAGCAGTACTTC	NA	TRBJ2-7	TRBV10-1	NA
CASSPGPAKNIQYF	TGTGCCAGCTCACCTGGCCCGGCCAAAAACATTCAGTACTTC	NA	TRBJ2-4	TRBV18	NA
CASIGRTIETEAFF	TGTGCCAGTATTGGAAGGACTATCGAAACTGAAGCTTTCTTT	NA	TRBJ1-1	TRBV19	NA
CATLLAGNTGELFF	TGTGCCACCCTCCTAGCGGGGAACACCGGGGAGCTGTTTTTT	TRBD2	TRBJ2-2	TRBV2	NA
CASSEGRGTEAFF	TGTGCCAGCAGTGAAGGTCGCGGGACTGAAGCTTTCTTT	NA	TRBJ1-1	TRBV2	NA
CASSAGVTGNSGNTIYF	TGTGCCAGCAGCGCAGGGGTCACAGGGAACTCTGGAAACACCATATATTTT	NA	TRBJ1-3	TRBV9	NA
CASRLTGDTQYF	TGTGCCAGCAGACTTACCGGGGATACGCAGTATTTT	NA	TRBJ2-3	TRBV12-3/TRBV12-4	NA
CASSLPSGGSKETQYF	TGTGCCAGCAGCTTGCCTAGCGGGGGGTCCAAAGAGACCCAGTACTTC	TRBD2	TRBJ2-5	TRBV5-4	NA
CASSSGDGEKLFF	TGTGCCAGCAGCTCAGGGGATGGTGAAAAACTGTTTTTT	NA	TRBJ1-4	TRBV6-5	NA
CASSLGVLSGERETQYF	TGTGCCAGCAGCTTGGGCGTCTTATCGGGGGAGCGGGAGACCCAGTACTTC	NA	TRBJ2-5	TRBV5-5	NA
CASSPDRGNYGYTF	TGTGCCAGCAGTCCGGACAGGGGGAACTATGGCTACACCTTC	TRBD1	TRBJ1-2	TRBV25-1	NA
CASSPRGSSYEQYF	TGTGCCAGCAGCCCGCGGGGCAGTTCCTACGAGCAGTACTTC	NA	TRBJ2-7	TRBV7-2	NA
CASSLREEGPNSPLHF	TGTGCCAGCAGCTTAAGAGAGGAGGGTCCTAATTCACCCCTCCACTTT	NA	TRBJ1-6	TRBV7-9	once
CASSADLGSGELFF	TGTGCCAGCAGCGCGGATTTGGGTTCCGGGGAGCTGTTTTTT	NA	TRBJ2-2	TRBV5-5	NA
CASSLSGTGVGNEQFF	TGTGCCAGCAGTTTATCGGGGACAGGGGTTGGCAATGAGCAGTTCTTC	TRBD1	TRBJ2-1	TRBV27	NA
CASSLDRVRQFF	TGTGCCAGCAGCTTGGACAGGGTACGGCAGTTCTTC	NA	TRBJ2-1	TRBV5-8	NA
CAISESRGFSYEQYF	TGTGCCATCAGTGAGTCCCGGGGATTCTCCTACGAGCAGTACTTC	NA	TRBJ2-7	TRBV10-3	NA
CASSQTGGISYEQYF	TGTGCCAGCAGTCAAACAGGGGGCATCTCCTACGAGCAGTACTTC	TRBD1	TRBJ2-7	TRBV28	NA
CAWSVTGGWVGGYTF	TGTGCCTGGAGTGTAACAGGTGGATGGGTTGGTGGCTACACCTTC	NA	TRBJ1-2	TRBV30	few
CASSIGQGALNTEAFF	TGTGCCAGTAGTATAGGACAGGGGGCTCTGAACACTGAAGCTTTCTTT	TRBD1	TRBJ1-1	TRBV19	NA
CASSEMFAIGYTF	TGTGCCAGCAGTGAAATGTTTGCGATTGGCTACACCTTC	NA	TRBJ1-2	TRBV25-1	once
CASSLLDRGGYTF	TGTGCCAGCAGTCTACTCGACAGGGGGGGCTACACCTTC	TRBD1	TRBJ1-2	TRBV6-5	NA
CASSPEAGGTYNEQFF	TGTGCCAGCAGCCCGGAAGCGGGGGGTACCTACAATGAGCAGTTCTTC	TRBD2	TRBJ2-1	TRBV5-4	NA
CATRDRGFVTQYF	TGTGCCACGCGGGACAGGGGTTTCGTGACCCAGTACTTC	TRBD1	TRBJ2-5	TRBV15	NA
CASSIPPGQGARDGYTF	TGTGCCAGTAGTATCCCGCCCGGACAGGGGGCAAGGGATGGCTACACCTTC	TRBD1	TRBJ1-2	TRBV19	once
CASSLRADYGYTF	TGTGCCAGCAGCTTAAGAGCTGACTATGGCTACACCTTC	NA	TRBJ1-2	TRBV11-2	NA
CASSRDYRSNTGELFF	TGTGCCAGCAGCCGAGATTACAGGTCAAACACCGGGGAGCTGTTTTTT	NA	TRBJ2-2	TRBV7-8	NA
CASSWGRDRVHEQYF	TGTGCCAGCAGCTGGGGCCGGGACAGGGTCCACGAGCAGTACTTC	TRBD1	TRBJ2-7	TRBV7-2	NA
CASSLFTGNTEAFF	TGTGCCAGCAGTTTGTTTACAGGAAACACTGAAGCTTTCTTT	NA	TRBJ1-1	TRBV27	few
CASSLGTSPWTDTQYF	TGTGCCAGCAGCTTAGGGACTAGCCCTTGGACAGATACGCAGTATTTT	TRBD2	TRBJ2-3	TRBV11-2	NA